The 15 T cell receptor beta chains listed next were all sequenced from one sample in a study of immune evolution from preneoplasia to lung adenocarcinoma. Profiled with immunoSEQ multiplex PCR; TCRdb holds only in-frame clones, not every one. The sample includes over 1,500 clones, approximately 84% of them seen just once. The sequenced material came from FFPE tissue from an adenomatous hyperplasia lung lesion. The subset denotes: atypical adenomatous hyperplasia (AAH), lung preneoplasia. Receptors were obtained from a donor older than 65 with lung adenocarcinoma.

The chain links TRBV9 to TRBJ1-1; 8 bases match TRBD1. V was pared by 4 bases and J by 2 bases, with 4 bases of the junction left unmatched. CDR1 is SGDLS and CDR2 is YYNGEE in the germline V gene. This CDR3 is built from 14 residues. The CDR3 protein is CASSSGQGNTEAFF. The CDR3 region has the DNA TGTGCCAGCAGCTCTGGACAGGGAAACACTGAAGCTTTCTTT. The variable domain in full, completed from reference TRBV9 and TRBJ1-1, reads DSGVTQTPKHLITATGQRVTLRCSPRSGDLSVYWYQQSLDQGLQFLIQYYNGEERAKGNILERFSAQQFPDLHSELNLSSLELGDSALYFCASSSGQGNTEAFFGQGTRLTVV.

Here the CDR3 reads CASSSDRGTGNTIYF. CDR3 nucleotide sequence: TGTGCCAGCAGCTCGGACAGGGGAACGGGAAACACCATATATTTT. The J gene is TRBJ1-3, the V gene TRBV13; 9 nucleotides agree with TRBD1. CDR3 size: 15 residues. V was clipped by 4 bases and J by 4 bases; unmatched bases: 5. Germline CDR1 PRHDT, CDR2 FYEKMQ (reference sequence).

This clone came up a few times. This chain connects TRBV28 to TRBJ2-1; D unclear. Per germline, CDR1 MDHEN and CDR2 SYDVKM. V lost 5 bases, J lost 12 bases, and 11 bases lay in between. CDR3 size: 11 residues. The CDR3, as DNA: TGTGCCAGCAGTCCGACGGGCACGCAGTTCTTC. This encodes CASSPTGTQFF.

The chain carries TRBV6-9 and TRBJ2-7; 11 positions agree with TRBD2. V shed 7 bases, J shed 2 bases, and the junction held 7 bases outside the gene matches. CDR1 and CDR2 (germline): MNHGY, SVAAGI. This CDR3 has 15 residues. The CDR3 sequence is CASIFLAGGTYEQYF. The CDR3 nucleotides read TGTGCCAGCATTTTCCTAGCGGGAGGCACCTACGAGCAGTACTTC.

V is TRBV5-1 and J is TRBJ1-2; D remains unclear. CDR1 and CDR2 from the germline V gene are SGHRS and YFSETQ. The CDR3 covers 14 residues. Trimming pared 0 bases from V and 1 base from J, leaving 7 bases between. Here the CDR3 DNA reads TGCGCCAGCAGCTTGGAAGCAGATAACTATGGCTACACCTTC. It codes for CASSLEADNYGYTF.

The chain uses TRBV6-1 and TRBJ1-1; D is possibly TRBD1 (5 bases). Germline CDR1 MNHNS, CDR2 SASEGT. V was cut by 6 bases and J by 1 base, with 9 bases left in between. The CDR3 length is 13 residues. CDR3 in DNA: TGTGCCAGCAGCATACAGGAGAACACTGAAGCTTTCTTT. Protein sequence: CASSIQENTEAFF.

This CDR3 is CASRDLGDRGDGYTF. DNA for the CDR3: TGTGCCAGCAGAGACCTGGGGGACAGGGGCGATGGCTACACCTTC. The rearrangement joins TRBV27 to TRBJ1-2; 10 nucleotides agree with TRBD1. The CDR3 has 15 amino acids. V was pared by 6 bases and J by 6 bases, with 10 bases of the junction left unmatched. Germline V gene lookup returns CDR1 MNHEY and CDR2 SMNVEV (reference sequence).

Of note for this clone: The junction shows a germline mismatch at one end, possibly a read error. The gene calls are TRBV13 and TRBJ2-5; 9 bases map to TRBD1. This CDR3 comprises 16 residues. The V gene's germline CDR1 is PRHDT and CDR2 FYEKMQ (reference sequence). The CDR3 DNA reads TGTGCCAACAGCTTACAGGGGGCAAGAAGAGAAGAGACCCAGTACTTC. Protein product: CANSLQGARREETQYF. The variable domain in full, completed from reference TRBV13 and TRBJ2-5, reads AAGVIQSPRHLIKEKRETATLKCYPIPRHDTVYWYQQGPGQDPQFLISFYEKMQSDKGSIPDRFSAQQFSDYHSELNMSSLELGDSALYFCANSLQGARREETQYFGPGTRLLVL.

A single count supports this clone. The chain joins TRBV5-6 to TRBJ2-7, with TRBD1 matching 7 bases. CDR1 is SGHDT and CDR2 is YYEEEE in the germline V gene. This CDR3 contains 16 residues. V gave up 2 bases and J gave up 1 base; unmatched junction bases: 9. The DNA for the CDR3 is TGTGCCAGCAGCTTCTTTGCCGGACAGGCTTCCTACGAGCAGTACTTC. Translating gives CASSFFAGQASYEQYF.

The table lists this clone with a few counts. The chain combines TRBV2 with TRBJ2-3; D is possibly TRBD2 (6 bases). V was shortened by 7 bases and J by 1 base, with 21 bases between the two germline ends. The CDR3 is made up of 17 amino acids. Germline V lookup: CDR1 SNHLY, CDR2 FYNNEI. The CDR3 coding sequence is TGTGCCAGCACCCGAAGGGGACTGGAGGGAGGCACAGATACGCAGTATTTT. Translation: CASTRRGLEGGTDTQYF.

The chain recombines TRBV9 with TRBJ2-3, with D hard to call. CDR3 size: 13 residues. V dropped 1 base and J dropped 4 bases, with 7 bases sitting between them. Germline CDR1 reads SGDLS; CDR2 reads YYNGEE. This chain's CDR3 is CASSVSSPDTQYF. The CDR3 bases are TGTGCCAGCAGCGTATCGAGCCCAGATACGCAGTATTTT.

This chain's CDR3 is CAWMSRNNSPLHF. The CDR3 DNA reads TGTGCCTGGATGTCCAGGAATAATTCACCCCTCCACTTT. The V gene is TRBV30, the J gene TRBJ1-6; D gene unclear. Germline assignment: CDR1 GTSNPN and CDR2 SVGIG (reference sequence). This CDR3 is 13 amino acids long. Trimming cost V 4 bases and J 5 bases, with 9 bases left between them.

The chain is built from TRBV18 and TRBJ1-2; D is possibly TRBD1 (5 bases). This CDR3 comprises 13 residues. CDR1 and CDR2 from the germline V gene are KGHSH and LQKENI. The V end was cut by 2 bases, the J end by 9 bases, with 13 bases between. The CDR3 DNA sequence: TGTGCCAGCTCACCAGGGCCGGGGGATCGCTACACCTTC. Translating gives CASSPGPGDRYTF.

This sequence joins TRBV10-2 and TRBJ2-3; no clear D gene. The CDR3 spans 14 residues. V was cut by 8 bases and J by 9 bases, with 21 bases left in between. Looked up from germline, CDR1 is WSHSY and CDR2 is SAAADI. Here the CDR3 reads CASGISLLHGTQYF. DNA for the CDR3: TGCGCCAGCGGAATTAGCCTCCTCCACGGGACGCAGTATTTT.

The V gene is TRBV28, the J gene TRBJ2-3; the D is unclear. The CDR3 loop spans 11 amino acids. The germline V gene has CDR1 MDHEN and CDR2 SYDVKM. The V end lost 6 bases, the J end lost 2 bases, and 3 bases lay between the germline ends. For the CDR3, the DNA is TGTGCCAGCAGCCACACAGATACGCAGTATTTT. Its protein is CASSHTDTQYF.